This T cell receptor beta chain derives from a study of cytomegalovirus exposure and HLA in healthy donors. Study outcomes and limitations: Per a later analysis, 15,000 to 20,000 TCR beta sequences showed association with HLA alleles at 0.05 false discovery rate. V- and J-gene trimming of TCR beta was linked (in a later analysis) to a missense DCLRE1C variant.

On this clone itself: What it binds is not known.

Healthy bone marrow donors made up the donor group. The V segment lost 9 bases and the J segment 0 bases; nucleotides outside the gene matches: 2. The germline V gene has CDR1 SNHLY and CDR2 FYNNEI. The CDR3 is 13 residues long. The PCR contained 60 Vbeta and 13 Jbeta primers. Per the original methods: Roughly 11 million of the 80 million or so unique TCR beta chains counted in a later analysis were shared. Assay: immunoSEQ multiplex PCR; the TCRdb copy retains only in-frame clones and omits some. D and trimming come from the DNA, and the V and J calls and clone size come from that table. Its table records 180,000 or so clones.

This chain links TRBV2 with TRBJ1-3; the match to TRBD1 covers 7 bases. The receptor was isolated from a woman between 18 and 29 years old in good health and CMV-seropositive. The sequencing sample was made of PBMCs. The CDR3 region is CARGTDSGNTIYF. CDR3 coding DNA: TGTGCCAGGGGGACAGACTCTGGAAACACCATATATTTT.